A selection of T cell receptor beta chains follows, all from one sample in a study of blood T cell repertoires in COVID-19. Only in-frame clones appear in the TCRdb table, and some are missing; sequencing was by immunoSEQ multiplex PCR. The repertoire includes about 210,000 clones, approximately 82% of them detected once, and roughly 8% sits in the top ten. Source material: peripheral blood. The receptors come from a woman between 50 and 59 years old with acute or convalescent COVID-19. The CDR3 runs from the conserved cysteine through the conserved F or W. The D gene is left open where the match is weak. The listing skips clone size in some rows; elsewhere it reads once, few, many or a size class.

>TRBV5-1|NA|NA|TRBJ1-1
CASSLGSGLNTEAFF
TGCGCCAGCAGCTTAGGATCGGGTTTGAACACTGAAGCTTTCTTT
>TRBV5-1|TRBD2|NA|TRBJ2-7
CASRTSGYLDEQYF
TGCGCCAGCAGGACTAGCGGGTATTTGGACGAGCAGTACTTC
>TRBV7-9|NA|NA|TRBJ2-5
CASSHELTQYF
TGTGCCAGCAGCCACGAGTTGACCCAGTACTTC
>TRBV3-1/TRBV3-2|NA|once|TRBJ2-7
CASSPRGTFTSISYEQYF
TGTGCCAGCAGTCCACGGGGGACCTTCACTAGCATCTCCTACGAGCAGTACTTC
>TRBV18|NA|NA|TRBJ1-3
CASSPPSLSSGNTIYF
TGTGCCAGCTCACCCCCATCACTAAGCTCTGGAAACACCATATATTTT
>TRBV3-1/TRBV3-2|NA|NA|TRBJ1-4
CASSQGGGNEKLFF
TGTGCCAGCAGCCAAGGAGGGGGAAATGAAAAACTGTTTTTT
>TRBV9|TRBD1|NA|TRBJ1-5
CASSVGQGFHQPQHF
TGTGCCAGCAGCGTGGGACAGGGTTTTCATCAGCCCCAGCATTTT
>TRBV3-1/TRBV3-2|TRBD2|NA|TRBJ2-1
CASGKTTSGRASGEQFF
TGTGCCAGCGGGAAAACGACTAGCGGGAGGGCCAGTGGTGAGCAGTTCTTC
>TRBV18|NA|once|TRBJ2-7
CASSPGGTSYEQYF
TGTGCCAGCTCACCCGGCGGCACTTCCTACGAGCAGTACTTC
>TRBV24-1|TRBD1|NA|TRBJ2-3
CATAEGQGLTDTQYF
TGTGCCACGGCTGAGGGACAGGGCCTCACAGATACGCAGTATTTT
>TRBV18|TRBD1|NA|TRBJ2-2
CASSPSRGQVEELFF
TGTGCCAGCTCACCATCCAGGGGGCAAGTCGAGGAGCTGTTTTTT
>TRBV3-1/TRBV3-2|TRBD2|NA|TRBJ2-5
CASSPGLAGQEAQYF
TGTGCCAGCAGCCCCGGACTAGCGGGACAAGAGGCCCAGTACTTC
>TRBV6-5|NA|NA|TRBJ2-7
CASRPGESLGQYF
TGTGCCAGCAGGCCAGGTGAGAGTCTCGGGCAGTACTTC
>TRBV19|TRBD2|NA|TRBJ2-1
CASSIPGGNEQFF
TGTGCCAGTAGTATTCCGGGAGGAAATGAGCAGTTCTTC
>TRBV6-6|NA|NA|TRBJ1-1
CASSHRDNLNTEAFF
TGTGCCAGCAGTCACCGGGACAACTTGAACACTGAAGCTTTCTTT
>TRBV4-2|TRBD2|NA|TRBJ2-2
CASSPFPLAGAGGELFF
TGTGCCAGCAGCCCTTTCCCTCTAGCGGGAGCCGGCGGGGAGCTGTTTTTT
>TRBV6-6|TRBD2|NA|TRBJ2-2
CASSPTSGGGTGELFF
TGTGCCAGCAGCCCCACTAGCGGGGGAGGAACCGGGGAGCTGTTTTTT
>TRBV7-9|TRBD1|NA|TRBJ1-1
CASSSPQGAGTEAFF
TGTGCCAGCAGCTCCCCACAGGGGGCAGGGACTGAAGCTTTCTTT
>TRBV5-1|TRBD1|NA|TRBJ1-2
CASSLTWTGDGGSYGYTF
TGCGCCAGCAGCTTGACCTGGACAGGGGACGGGGGCTCCTATGGCTACACCTTC
>TRBV9|TRBD2|NA|TRBJ2-1
CASSDNRGGLAGGEQFF
TGTGCCAGCAGCGATAACCGGGGGGGACTAGCGGGAGGCGAGCAGTTCTTC
>TRBV10-3|TRBD2|NA|TRBJ2-5
CAISEQGGGKETQYF
TGTGCCATCAGTGAGCAGGGCGGGGGGAAAGAGACCCAGTACTTC
>TRBV18|TRBD1|NA|TRBJ2-2
CASSPPGGRYTGELFF
TGTGCCAGCTCACCACCAGGGGGCAGGTACACCGGGGAGCTGTTTTTT
>TRBV5-4|TRBD1|NA|TRBJ1-2
CASSPGQEDGYTF
TGTGCCAGCAGCCCGGGACAGGAGGATGGCTACACCTTC
>TRBV10-3|TRBD2|NA|TRBJ2-3
CAISEFGTSGNTDTQYF
TGTGCCATCAGTGAGTTCGGGACTAGCGGGAACACAGATACGCAGTATTTT
>TRBV21-1|NA|NA|TRBJ2-3
CASSKEGGATDTQYF
TGTGCCAGCAGCAAAGAAGGGGGCGCGACAGATACGCAGTATTTT
>TRBV27|NA|NA|TRBJ2-1
CASSDRGLLANEQFF
TGTGCCAGCAGTGACCGGGGACTCCTTGCGAATGAGCAGTTCTTC
>TRBV4-1|NA|NA|TRBJ1-3
CASSQEERTGNTIYF
TGCGCCAGCAGCCAAGAGGAGAGAACTGGAAACACCATATATTTT
>TRBV28|TRBD1|NA|TRBJ1-2
CASSPTGDGYGYTF
TGTGCCAGCAGTCCGACAGGGGATGGATATGGCTACACCTTC
>TRBV18|NA|NA|TRBJ2-7
CASSQAPPSYEQYF
TGTGCCAGCTCACAAGCCCCGCCATCCTACGAGCAGTACTTC
>TRBV20-1|NA|few|TRBJ1-2
CSASTQGNYGYTF
TGCAGTGCTAGTACTCAGGGGAACTATGGCTACACCTTC
>TRBV2|NA|once|TRBJ1-6
CASSEAKSVRGSSPLHF
TGTGCCAGCAGTGAAGCCAAATCAGTTAGAGGGAGTTCACCCCTCCACTTT
>TRBV18|NA|NA|TRBJ2-6
CASSPDGPGSGANVLTF
TGTGCCAGCTCACCCGATGGCCCGGGGAGTGGGGCCAACGTCCTGACTTTC
>TRBV28|TRBD2|NA|TRBJ2-7
CASTSGRANEQYF
TGTGCCAGCACTAGCGGGAGGGCCAACGAGCAGTACTTC
>TRBV6-5|TRBD1|NA|TRBJ2-7
CASSPGQGLYEQYF
TGTGCCAGCAGCCCGGGACAGGGTCTCTACGAGCAGTACTTC
>TRBV27|NA|NA|TRBJ2-7
CASSRLGEAYEQYF
TGTGCCAGCAGTCGCCTCGGGGAGGCCTACGAGCAGTACTTC
>TRBV5-1|TRBD1|NA|TRBJ1-2
CASSLVRTGGAYGYTF
TGCGCCAGCAGCTTGGTCAGGACAGGGGGCGCGTATGGCTACACCTTC
>TRBV24-1|TRBD1|once|TRBJ1-1
CATSDPGTGNTEAFF
TGTGCCACCAGTGATCCTGGGACAGGGAACACTGAAGCTTTCTTT
>TRBV2|NA|NA|TRBJ1-4
CASSELRPLIGLVLFF
TGTGCCAGCAGTGAACTTAGACCGTTGATTGGGCTCGTACTGTTTTTT
>TRBV6-5|NA|NA|TRBJ2-3
CASTKGVWADTQYF
TGTGCCAGCACCAAGGGGGTGTGGGCAGATACGCAGTATTTT
>TRBV29-1|TRBD1|NA|TRBJ1-4
CSVALTGRYEKLFF
TGCAGCGTTGCTCTGACAGGGCGGTATGAAAAACTGTTTTTT
>TRBV27|NA|NA|TRBJ2-5
CASSLTGAGTYQETQYF
TGTGCCAGCAGTTTGACAGGAGCGGGAACGTACCAAGAGACCCAGTACTTC
>TRBV6-5|TRBD2|NA|TRBJ2-7
CASSFPAGGSYEQYF
TGTGCCAGCAGTTTTCCAGCGGGAGGCTCCTACGAGCAGTACTTC
>TRBV30|NA|NA|TRBJ2-2
CAWSVGIWGAGELFF
TGTGCCTGGAGTGTAGGGATTTGGGGCGCCGGGGAGCTGTTTTTT
>TRBV28|NA|NA|TRBJ2-7
CASSGLEGTYEQYF
TGTGCCAGCAGTGGGCTGGAGGGAACCTACGAGCAGTACTTC
>TRBV6-5|TRBD1|once|TRBJ1-4
CASRTGGTNEKLFF
TGTGCCAGCAGGACAGGGGGAACTAATGAAAAACTGTTTTTT
>TRBV30|NA|NA|TRBJ1-5
CAWSIWAGGDQPQHF
TGTGCCTGGAGTATTTGGGCAGGAGGCGATCAGCCCCAGCATTTT
>TRBV4-2|TRBD2|NA|TRBJ2-1
CASSHRLAGGANEQFF
TGTGCCAGCAGCCACAGACTAGCGGGAGGTGCCAATGAGCAGTTCTTC
>TRBV12-5|TRBD2|NA|TRBJ2-2
CASGFGLAGVLQNTGELFF
TGTGCTAGTGGTTTCGGACTAGCGGGAGTCCTTCAAAACACCGGGGAGCTGTTTTTT
>TRBV27|NA|NA|TRBJ2-1
CASSSLNEQFF
TGTGCCAGCAGTTCCCTCAATGAGCAGTTCTTC
>TRBV5-1|TRBD1|NA|TRBJ2-3
CASSFGTGATDTQYF
TGCGCCAGCAGCTTTGGGACAGGGGCCACAGATACGCAGTATTTT
>TRBV29-1|TRBD2|NA|TRBJ2-1
CSARGTSGHNEQFF
TGCAGCGCCCGAGGGACTAGCGGCCACAATGAGCAGTTCTTC
>TRBV28|TRBD1|NA|TRBJ1-5
CASSPTGGGQPQHF
TGTGCCAGCAGTCCTACAGGGGGCGGACAGCCCCAGCATTTT
>TRBV24-1|TRBD2|NA|TRBJ2-2
CATSDFAGGNTGELFF
TGTGCCACCAGTGATTTTGCGGGGGGCAACACCGGGGAGCTGTTTTTT
>TRBV2|NA|NA|TRBJ2-2
CASSAEGATGELFF
TGTGCCAGCAGCGCCGAGGGCGCGACCGGGGAGCTGTTTTTT